The clone carrying this T cell receptor beta chain was recorded a few times. Its specificity is unknown. The sample is drawn from a study of T cells after yellow fever vaccination. Germline V gene data show CDR1 as SGHTA and CDR2 as FQGNSA. The V segment lost 2 bases and the J segment 5 bases; nucleotides outside the gene matches: 8. This CDR3 contains 17 residues. It was through 5'RACE template switching that TCR cDNA was made, with a universal primer site and UMIs added. TCRdb itself ran the 5' RACE reads through MiXCR, one entry per CDR3 protein. The table records some 600,000 distinct CDR3 sequences, more than 9% of them present only once. The study, taken as a whole, reports: Post-booster samples contained most primary-vaccination clones (around 95% CD4, roughly 88% CD8). Abundant clonotypes (contaminants from the bulk population) could be present in FACS-sorted repertoires. Shared CD4/CD8 clonotypes were a small share, likely from convergent recombination.

Material: PBMCs, obtained on the day of the yellow fever booster vaccination. The rearrangement links TRBV7-2 to TRBJ2-7; 14 nucleotides match TRBD2. The TCR originated in a man under 40 who received the YFV17D yellow fever vaccine. This CDR3 reads CASSLPRLAGGVNEQYF. CDR3 coding DNA: TGTGCCAGCAGCTTACCCCGACTAGCGGGAGGGGTCAACGAGCAGTACTTC.